One sample yielded the 25 T cell receptor beta chains listed below, sequenced in a study of T cells in Graves' hyperthyroidism and ophthalmopathy. Amplification yielded TCR beta CDR3 regions, with RNA transcripts as the source. The primer set for the first-round RT-PCR of the TCR CDR3 was HTBI. TCRdb itself ran the multiplex PCR reads through MiXCR, one entry per CDR3 protein. The data show about 380,000 distinct CDR3 sequences, roughly 13% seen once. Source material: blood. Receptors originate from a man aged 25-40 years with Graves' hyperthyroidism that later progressed to Graves' ophthalmopathy.

There are many counts of this clonotype. The V gene is TRBV12-3 or TRBV12-4, the J gene TRBJ1-2; D remains ambiguous. The CDR3 totals 13 residues. V lost 1 base and J lost 4, with 7 bases in between. CDR3 loop: CASSLGSPYGYTF. In nucleotides, the CDR3 is TGTGCCAGCAGTTTAGGATCGCCCTATGGCTACACCTTC.

This clonotype was counted between two and nine times. V is TRBV20-1 and J is TRBJ1-6; D is uncertain. The CDR3 extends over 16 amino acids. V lost 0 bases to trimming and J lost 9 bases, with 18 bases between them. Looked up from germline, CDR1 is DFQATT and CDR2 is SNEGSKA (reference sequence). The DNA for the CDR3 is TGCAGTGCTAGAGATCCATTCGGAGGTTATGGTTCACCCCTCCACTTT. Amino acid sequence: CSARDPFGGYGSPLHF.

This clonotype was observed a few times. V and J are TRBV5-1 and TRBJ2-3; 10 bases are shared with TRBD1. The CDR3 runs to 15 residues. In germline, CDR1 is SGHRS, CDR2 YFSETQ. J lost 0 bases, V lost 3 bases, and 1 base had no gene match. CDR3 loop: CASSWGQGSTDTQYF. The CDR3 coding sequence is TGCGCCAGCAGCTGGGGACAGGGGAGCACAGATACGCAGTATTTT.

This clonotype came up a few times. CDR3 nucleotides: TGCGCCAGCAGCTTGTTGGACAGGGAGGCCGGGGAGCTGTTTTTT. It is translated as CASSLLDREAGELFF. V is TRBV5-1 and J is TRBJ2-2; 8 bases are a match to TRBD1. V lost 1 base, J lost 6 bases, and 5 bases stayed unmatched. The CDR3 is 15 residues long. Germline CDR1 reads SGHRS; CDR2 reads YFSETQ.

This clonotype was seen at least ten times. The rearrangement joins TRBV11-2 to TRBJ2-3, with D unresolved. CDR1 and CDR2 from the germline V gene are SGHAT and FQNNGV. The CDR3 contains 16 residues. Between the trimmed V and J ends, which lost 5 bases and 1 base, there was a span of 16 bases. This CDR3 reads CASSPRLYRGTDTQYF. Written as DNA, the CDR3 is TGTGCCAGCAGCCCGCGACTGTACCGGGGCACAGATACGCAGTATTTT.

The CDR3 reads CATSDAGKNTEAFF. As DNA, the CDR3 is TGTGCCACCAGTGATGCGGGGAAGAACACTGAAGCTTTCTTT. This rearrangement joins TRBV24-1 to TRBJ1-1, with unresolved D. This CDR3 is 14 amino acids long. The V and J ends lost 3 bases and 1 base respectively, with 8 bases between them. CDR1 and CDR2 from the germline V gene are KGHDR and SFDVKD.

The sample holds many counts of this clonotype. The V gene is TRBV15, the J gene TRBJ1-3; perhaps TRBD1 as D (6 bases). V was pared by 5 bases and J by 2 bases, with 16 bases between. CDR1 is LNHNV and CDR2 is YYDKDF in the germline V gene (reference sequence). The CDR3 is 16 residues long. CDR3 amino acids: CATSRLEGDTGNTIYF. As DNA, the CDR3 is TGTGCCACCAGCCGATTGGAAGGGGACACTGGAAACACCATATATTTT.

This clonotype was counted at least ten times. The rearrangement uses TRBV29-1 and TRBJ2-7; TRBD1 aligns across 11 bases. V gave up 0 bases and J gave up 4 bases; unmatched junction bases: 5. The CDR3 has 15 amino acids. Germline V lookup: CDR1 SQVTM, CDR2 ANQGSEA. CDR3 sequence (DNA): TGCAGCGTTGAAGACTTGGGACAGGGGGGATACGAGCAGTACTTC. This sequence encodes CSVEDLGQGGYEQYF.

This chain connects TRBV7-9 to TRBJ2-7, with 10 bases matching TRBD1. CDR3 size: 15 residues. Per the germline V gene, CDR1 is SEHNR and CDR2 is FQNEAQ (reference sequence). Trimming removed 5 bases from V and 7 bases from J; junction bases left unmatched: 11. The CDR3 loop reads CASSARDRGKVEQYF. The CDR3, as DNA: TGTGCCAGCAGCGCCCGGGACAGGGGAAAGGTAGAGCAGTACTTC.

This clonotype showed up many times. The junction departs from the called germline gene at one end, perhaps through a read error. The chain recombines TRBV6-1 with TRBJ2-1; a possible D gene is TRBD1 (5 bases). The CDR3 is made up of 14 amino acids. Germline-derived CDR1 and CDR2 are MNHNS and SASEGT. The CDR3 loop is CASSQAGSGNEQFF. CDR3 nucleotide sequence: TGTGCCAGCAGTCAAGCAGGGTCGGGCAATGAGCAGTTCTTC.

The V gene is TRBV5-1, the J gene TRBJ1-2, with 7 bases lining up with TRBD1. Germline V gives CDR1 SGHRS, CDR2 YFSETQ. V dropped 4 bases and J dropped 2; count of bases not matched to a gene: 5. There are 14 residues in the CDR3. CDR3 DNA: TGCGCCAGCAGCCCTGCGGGACAGAACTATGGCTACACCTTC. Translating gives CASSPAGQNYGYTF.

As concerns this clonotype: This may stem from a read error, because a much larger clone lies one nucleotide away. The chain combines TRBV2 with TRBJ2-1; 8 bases are a match to TRBD2. Germline values: CDR1 SNHLY, CDR2 FYNNEI. The CDR3 totals 12 residues. CDR3 in amino acids: CASSVSREGQCF. CDR3 bases: TGTGCCAGCAGTGTCAGCCGGGAGGGGCAGTGCTTC.

DNA for the CDR3: TGCGCCAGCAGCCCGCGTGAGGGGATAAGATGGGCAGATACGCAGTATTTT. Protein product: CASSPREGIRWADTQYF. This sequence joins TRBV5-1 and TRBJ2-3; possibly TRBD1 or TRBD2 for D (5 bases each). Germline V lookup: CDR1 SGHRS, CDR2 YFSETQ. This CDR3 comprises 17 residues. V was trimmed by 4 bases and J by 4 bases, leaving 22 bases between them.

This clonotype was counted many times. CDR3 nucleotides: TGTGCCAGCAGCTCGTACAGGGTCTTAGCGAATCAGCCCCAGCATTTT. Translating it yields CASSSYRVLANQPQHF. The chain has TRBV7-8 and TRBJ1-5; D is possibly TRBD1 (6 bases). CDR3 length equals 16 residues. Germline V gene lookup returns CDR1 SGHVS and CDR2 FQNEAQ. Trimming took off 4 bases at V and 4 bases at J, with 17 bases between the two ends.

This clonotype came up many times. In DNA form, the CDR3 reads TGTGCCAGCAGGGTGGACAGGGGAGAAGAGACCCAGTACTTC. It translates to CASRVDRGEETQYF. The J gene is TRBJ2-5, the V gene TRBV2; 9 bases fit TRBD1. Trimming removed 6 bases from V and 3 bases from J; junction bases left unmatched: 5. Germline V gene sequence: CDR1 SNHLY, CDR2 FYNNEI. The CDR3 has 14 residues.

The V gene is TRBV10-2, the J gene TRBJ2-3; tentative D call: TRBD2 (7 bases). The CDR3 has 13 amino acids. The V end lost 6 bases, the J end lost 1 base, and 8 bases lay between the germline ends. The germline V gene encodes CDR1 WSHSY and CDR2 SAAADI. CDR3 in DNA: TGCGCCAGCAGGGGGGGGCGCACAGATACGCAGTATTTT. Translated: CASRGGRTDTQYF.

This clonotype has just a few counts. The chain recombines TRBV2 with TRBJ2-5; maybe TRBD2 (9 bases). The germline CDR1 and CDR2 sequences are SNHLY and FYNNEI. The CDR3 totals 16 residues. V was clipped by 6 bases and J by 5 bases, with 22 bases between them. The CDR3 nucleotides are TGTGCCAGCAGCGCAGGGACTAGCACAGGGGGGGAGACCCAGTACTTC. Translating it yields CASSAGTSTGGETQYF.

CDR3 residues: CASSETVIYGYTF. The CDR3 DNA is TGTGCCAGCAGCGAAACAGTGATCTATGGCTACACCTTC. This chain uses TRBV28 with TRBJ1-2; D uncertain. The germline V and J ends were trimmed by 6 bases and 4 bases, with 12 bases remaining between them. This CDR3 is 13 amino acids long. Germline V CDR1 and CDR2: MDHEN, SYDVKM.

This clonotype was detected a few times. The chain uses TRBV7-6 and TRBJ2-2, with no clear D. The V gene's germline CDR1 is SGHVS and CDR2 FNYEAQ. The CDR3 contains 16 residues. Trimming left V 2 bases short and J 1 base short, with 11 bases between. Here the CDR3 DNA reads TGTGCCAGCAGCTTAAATGTTGGGGAGAACACCGGGGAGCTGTTTTTT. It translates to CASSLNVGENTGELFF.

The V gene is TRBV6-5, the J gene TRBJ2-7; TRBD1 matches at 7 bases. CDR3 length: 14 amino acids. V shed 0 bases and J 7 bases; nucleotides not matched to a gene: 6. Germline-derived CDR1 and CDR2 are MNHEY and SVGAGI. The CDR3 DNA reads as TGTGCCAGCAGTTACTCGAGAGGGGGCTGGGAGCAGTACTTC. Its protein is CASSYSRGGWEQYF.

This clonotype was seen at least ten times. The V and J genes are TRBV11-2 and TRBJ1-2; D may be TRBD1 (6 bases). The V end lost 5 bases, the J end lost 9 bases, and 19 bases lay between the germline ends. Germline loops: CDR1 SGHAT, CDR2 FQNNGV. The CDR3 runs to 14 residues. In DNA form, the CDR3 reads TGTGCCAGCAGCCCTCAATTGGGGGGCTCTAGCTACACCTTC. It specifies CASSPQLGGSSYTF.

In DNA, the CDR3 is TGTGCCAGCAGCGTACTCGGCGACGCTGGGGAGCTGTTTTTT. Translated, it gives CASSVLGDAGELFF. The gene calls are TRBV9 and TRBJ2-2; D gene ambiguous. The CDR3 runs 14 residues. Between the trimmed V and J ends, which lost 1 base and 8 bases, there was a span of 12 bases. The germline V gene encodes CDR1 SGDLS and CDR2 YYNGEE.

There are a few counts of this clonotype. CDR3 amino acids: CASSRELAATDTQYF. CDR3 bases: TGCGCCAGCAGCCGAGAGCTAGCGGCCACAGATACGCAGTATTTT. The chain joins TRBV4-1 to TRBJ2-3; 7 bases agree with TRBD2. Germline CDR1 and CDR2: MGHRA and YSYEKL. The CDR3 is made up of 15 amino acids. The V gene end was trimmed by 4 bases and the J gene end by 2 bases; junction bases not matched to a gene: 6.

This clonotype came up many times. The gene calls are TRBV2 and TRBJ2-1; D call uncertain. CDR1 is SNHLY, CDR2 FYNNEI, per germline. The CDR3 has 10 residues. V was shortened by 6 bases and J by 7 bases, with 4 bases between the two germline ends. The CDR3 nucleotides are TGTGCCAGCAGGGGGAATGAGCAGTTCTTC. This codes for CASRGNEQFF. The full variable domain, in which reference TRBV2 and TRBJ2-1 provide the parts outside the CDR3, is EPEVTQTPSHQVTQMGQEVILRCVPISNHLYFYWYRQILGQKVEFLVSFYNNEISEKSEIFDDQFSVERPDGSNFTLKIRSTKLEDSAMYFCASRGNEQFFGPGTRLTVL.

The rearrangement links TRBV5-5 to TRBJ2-7; weak D call: TRBD1 (6 bases). Looked up from germline, CDR1 is SGHKS and CDR2 is YYEKEE (reference sequence). Trimming removed 4 bases at V and 3 bases at J, with 11 bases between. The CDR3 totals 13 residues. The chain's CDR3 is CASSRADSYEQYF. CDR3 in DNA: TGTGCCAGCAGCAGAGCGGACAGCTACGAGCAGTACTTC.